This T cell receptor beta chain derives from a study of cytomegalovirus exposure and HLA in healthy donors. General study findings and limits: In a later analysis, an Asian-associated ancestry cluster reportedly showed fewer N-insertions than the 666-donor mean. Looking again later, the authors saw that most CMV-associated TCR beta chains seemed HLA-restricted. Segments of the TCR beta V type were, in most cases, productive about 87% or about 30% of the time in an earlier analysis.

This clone was counted only a few times. Its matching antigen is unknown. Nominally healthy donors provided the samples, though records likely missed some immune exposures. 60 Vbeta and 13 Jbeta primers were used in PCR. Clones were read by immunoSEQ multiplex PCR, and TCRdb kept only the in-frame ones, dropping some. The sample yields approximately 97,000 clones, more than 70% seen once. The CDR3 totals 11 residues. V lost 3 bases and J 5 bases, leaving 2 bases between the germline ends. Per germline, CDR1 SGHNT and CDR2 YENEEA. The sequenced sample consisted of PBMCs. The rearrangement joins TRBV11-3 to TRBJ2-1; D gene uncertain. This receptor was taken from a male donor in good health and CMV-seropositive. Written as DNA, the CDR3 is TGTGCCAGCAGCTTCAACAATGAGCAGTTCTTC. Its protein is CASSFNNEQFF.